The following is a T cell receptor (beta chain) sequence with its context. Germline V gene lookup returns CDR1 MNHNY and CDR2 SVGAGI (reference sequence). The CDR3 covers 15 residues. V shed 6 bases, J shed 5 bases, and the junction held 9 bases outside the gene matches. The entry originates in a study of blood T cell repertoires in COVID-19. Study-level background: Spain, Italy and the United States supplied samples that represented acute and convalescent COVID-19. Sample material is recorded as cDNA or gDNA derived from T cells, B-cell-depleted T cells, or PBMCs.

As originally analysed: Amplification with reference gene primers provided the estimates of nucleated cell counts. The assay was immunoSEQ multiplex PCR, and TCRdb's table has in-frame clones only and misses some. The D gene and trimming were derived from the DNA, and the V and J assignments and clone size from that table. This table has 130,000 to 150,000 clones, about 90% appearing once. This clonotype originated in a human donor in a cohort sampled during active COVID-19. The sample was peripheral blood. The V gene is TRBV6-6, the J gene TRBJ2-7; TRBD2 agrees at 11 bases. The CDR3 DNA sequence: TGTGCCAGCAGGGATAGCGGGAGGGTCCGGAACGAGCAGTACTTC. As protein: CASRDSGRVRNEQYF.